This T cell receptor beta chain was sequenced in a study of blood T cell repertoires in COVID-19. Study summary: The origin of the acute and convalescent COVID-19 samples was the United States, Italy and Spain. PBMCs, B-cell-depleted T cells, or T cells provided the cDNA or gDNA that made up the material.

This clone was detected ten times or more. The germline V gene encodes CDR1 LGHNA and CDR2 YSLEER. The CDR3 is made up of 14 amino acids. J gave up 3 bases and V 6 bases, and 6 bases lay outside the gene matches. Authors' processing steps: Reference gene primer amplification gave nucleated cell count estimates. Sequencing was performed with immunoSEQ multiplex PCR; in TCRdb, only in-frame clones are kept and a portion is missing. V and J calls and clone size follow that table, whereas D and trimming were derived from the DNA. This table holds 390,000 or so clones, almost 90% found once. V is TRBV4-3 and J is TRBJ1-1; 8 bases map to TRBD1. Sequences were obtained from peripheral blood. This clonotype was obtained from a man younger than 35 with active or convalescent COVID-19. CDR3 amino acids: CASRRTGRDTEAFF. The CDR3 DNA follows: TGCGCCAGCAGGCGGACAGGGAGGGACACTGAAGCTTTCTTT.